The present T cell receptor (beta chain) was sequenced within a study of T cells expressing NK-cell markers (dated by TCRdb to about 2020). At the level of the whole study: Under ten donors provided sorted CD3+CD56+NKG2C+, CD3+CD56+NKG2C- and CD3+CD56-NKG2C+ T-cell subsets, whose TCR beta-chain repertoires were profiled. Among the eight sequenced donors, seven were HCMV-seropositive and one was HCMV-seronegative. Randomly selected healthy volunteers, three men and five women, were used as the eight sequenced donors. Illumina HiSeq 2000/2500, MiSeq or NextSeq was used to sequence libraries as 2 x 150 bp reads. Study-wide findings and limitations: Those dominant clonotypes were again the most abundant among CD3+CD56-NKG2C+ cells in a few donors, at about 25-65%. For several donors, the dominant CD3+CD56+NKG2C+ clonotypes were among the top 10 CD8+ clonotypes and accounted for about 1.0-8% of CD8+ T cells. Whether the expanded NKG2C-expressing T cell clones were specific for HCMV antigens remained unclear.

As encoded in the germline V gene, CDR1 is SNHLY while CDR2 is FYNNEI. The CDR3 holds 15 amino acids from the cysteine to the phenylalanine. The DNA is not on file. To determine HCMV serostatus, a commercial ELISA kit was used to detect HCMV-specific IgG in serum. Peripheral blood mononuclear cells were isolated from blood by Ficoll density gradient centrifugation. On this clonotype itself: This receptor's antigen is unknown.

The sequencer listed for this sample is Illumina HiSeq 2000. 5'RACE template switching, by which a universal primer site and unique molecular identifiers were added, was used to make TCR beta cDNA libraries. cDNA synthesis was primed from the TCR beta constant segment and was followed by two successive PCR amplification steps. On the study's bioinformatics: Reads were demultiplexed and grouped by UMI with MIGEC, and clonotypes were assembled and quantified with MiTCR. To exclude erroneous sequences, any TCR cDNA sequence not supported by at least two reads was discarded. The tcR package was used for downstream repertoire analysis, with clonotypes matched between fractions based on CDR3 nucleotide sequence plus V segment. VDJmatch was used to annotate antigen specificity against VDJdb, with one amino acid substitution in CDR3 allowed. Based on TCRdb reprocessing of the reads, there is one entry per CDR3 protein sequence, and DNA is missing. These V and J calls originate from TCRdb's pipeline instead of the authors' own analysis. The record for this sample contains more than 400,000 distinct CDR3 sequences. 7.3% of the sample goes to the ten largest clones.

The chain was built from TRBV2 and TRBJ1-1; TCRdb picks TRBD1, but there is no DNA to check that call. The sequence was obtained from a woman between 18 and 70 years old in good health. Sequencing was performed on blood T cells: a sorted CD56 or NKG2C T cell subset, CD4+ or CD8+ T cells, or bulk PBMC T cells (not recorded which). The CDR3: CASSDDRGFNTEAFF.